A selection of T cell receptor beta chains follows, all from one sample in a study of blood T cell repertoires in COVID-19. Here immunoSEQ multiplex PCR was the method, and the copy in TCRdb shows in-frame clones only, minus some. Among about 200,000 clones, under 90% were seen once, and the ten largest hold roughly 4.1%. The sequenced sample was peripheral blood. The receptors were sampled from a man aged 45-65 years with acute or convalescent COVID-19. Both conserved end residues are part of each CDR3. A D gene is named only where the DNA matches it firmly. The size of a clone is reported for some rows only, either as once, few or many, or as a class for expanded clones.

CDR3: CASSQDFARGHAEAFF
DNA: TGCGCCAGCAGCCAAGATTTTGCCAGGGGGCACGCTGAAGCTTTCTTT
D: TRBD1
V: TRBV4-1
J: TRBJ1-1
size: .

CDR3: CASSFVPGSNQPQHF
DNA: TGCGCCAGCAGCTTCGTCCCAGGGAGCAATCAGCCCCAGCATTTT
D: .
V: TRBV5-1
J: TRBJ1-5
size: .

CDR3: CASSPGQDYGYTF
DNA: TGCGCCAGCAGCCCGGGACAGGACTATGGCTACACCTTC
D: TRBD1
V: TRBV5-1
J: TRBJ1-2
size: .

CDR3: CASSYRVGYGYTF
DNA: TGTGCCAGCAGCTACAGGGTCGGCTATGGCTACACCTTC
D: .
V: TRBV5-6
J: TRBJ1-2
size: .

CDR3: CASSPGLNTGELFF
DNA: TGTGCCAGCAGTCCCGGACTTAACACCGGGGAGCTGTTTTTT
D: .
V: TRBV28
J: TRBJ2-2
size: .

CDR3: CASSSRQGEFQPQHF
DNA: TGTGCCAGTAGTTCCCGACAGGGAGAGTTCCAGCCCCAGCATTTT
D: TRBD1
V: TRBV19
J: TRBJ1-5
size: .

CDR3: CASSLEGVTYNSPLHF
DNA: TGTGCCAGCAGCTTGGAAGGGGTTACCTATAATTCACCCCTCCACTTT
D: .
V: TRBV5-4
J: TRBJ1-6
size: .

CDR3: CASSQVGTRREVGETQYF
DNA: TGCGCCAGCAGCCAAGTCGGGACTAGGAGAGAGGTGGGAGAGACCCAGTACTTC
D: TRBD2
V: TRBV4-1
J: TRBJ2-5
size: .

CDR3: CASSQERQGAREQYF
DNA: TGTGCCAGCAGCCAAGAGCGGCAGGGGGCGCGCGAGCAGTACTTC
D: TRBD1
V: TRBV4-2
J: TRBJ2-7
size: .

CDR3: CASSGLNTEAFF
DNA: TGTGCCAGCAGTGGCCTGAACACTGAAGCTTTCTTT
D: .
V: TRBV3-1/TRBV3-2
J: TRBJ1-1
size: .

CDR3: CASSYLQAFAYGYTF
DNA: TGTGCCAGCAGTTATTTACAGGCATTTGCCTATGGCTACACCTTC
D: .
V: TRBV6-6
J: TRBJ1-2
size: .

CDR3: CASSQNRVVGNTIYF
DNA: TGTGCCAGCAGCCAGAACAGGGTGGTCGGAAACACCATATATTTT
D: .
V: TRBV14
J: TRBJ1-3
size: .

CDR3: CASSPGRVQETQYF
DNA: TGTGCCAGCAGCCCCGGCAGGGTCCAAGAGACCCAGTACTTC
D: .
V: TRBV14
J: TRBJ2-5
size: .

CDR3: CASSGDTNQPQHF
DNA: TGTGCCAGCAGTGGGGACACCAATCAGCCCCAGCATTTT
D: .
V: TRBV2
J: TRBJ1-5
size: .

CDR3: CASSYAGATGNSPLHF
DNA: TGTGCCAGCAGTTACGCGGGGGCAACGGGGAATTCACCCCTCCACTTT
D: .
V: TRBV6-5
J: TRBJ1-6
size: .

CDR3: CASTPQGGSGYTF
DNA: TGCGCCAGCACCCCCCAGGGGGGCTCTGGCTACACCTTC
D: TRBD1
V: TRBV5-1
J: TRBJ1-2
size: few

CDR3: CASSPPSTVAYEQYF
DNA: TGTGCCAGCTCACCACCTAGTACAGTTGCCTACGAGCAGTACTTC
D: .
V: TRBV18
J: TRBJ2-7
size: .

CDR3: CASSQGGQGPGANYGYTF
DNA: TGCGCCAGCAGCCAAGGAGGACAGGGACCGGGAGCTAACTATGGCTACACCTTC
D: TRBD1
V: TRBV4-1
J: TRBJ1-2
size: .

CDR3: CASSPRTGGGTGELFF
DNA: TGCGCCAGCAGTCCAAGGACAGGGGGCGGCACCGGGGAGCTGTTTTTT
D: TRBD1
V: TRBV5-1
J: TRBJ2-2
size: few

CDR3: CASSLNRVVNSPLHF
DNA: TGTGCCAGCAGCTTAAACAGGGTAGTGAATTCACCCCTCCACTTT
D: .
V: TRBV11-2
J: TRBJ1-6
size: .

CDR3: CASSLSGYSYEQYF
DNA: TGTGCCAGCAGCTTGTCGGGATACTCCTACGAGCAGTACTTC
D: .
V: TRBV5-8
J: TRBJ2-7
size: .

CDR3: CASSLGGIGYTF
DNA: TGTGCCAGCAGCTTAGGGGGCATAGGCTACACCTTC
D: .
V: TRBV7-8
J: TRBJ1-2
size: .

CDR3: CASSAPSGAYEQYF
DNA: TGTGCCAGCAGCGCTCCTAGCGGGGCCTACGAGCAGTACTTC
D: TRBD2
V: TRBV7-2
J: TRBJ2-7
size: few

CDR3: CASSGGTGFPYNEQFF
DNA: TGCGCCAGCAGCGGTGGGACAGGGTTCCCCTACAATGAGCAGTTCTTC
D: TRBD1
V: TRBV5-1
J: TRBJ2-1
size: once

CDR3: CASSSGTGTYNEQFF
DNA: TGTGCCAGCAGTTCCGGGACAGGTACCTACAATGAGCAGTTCTTC
D: TRBD1
V: TRBV6-5
J: TRBJ2-1
size: once

CDR3: CASRNRGGNEQFF
DNA: TGTGCCAGTCGAAACCGGGGGGGCAATGAGCAGTTCTTC
D: TRBD2
V: TRBV19
J: TRBJ2-1
size: .

CDR3: CASSPGQGGNSPLHF
DNA: TGTGCCAGCTCACCAGGACAGGGCGGGAATTCACCCCTCCACTTT
D: TRBD1
V: TRBV18
J: TRBJ1-6
size: .

CDR3: CASSIGGGPARTEAFF
DNA: TGTGCCAGTAGTATTGGGGGGGGCCCAGCGAGGACTGAAGCTTTCTTT
D: .
V: TRBV19
J: TRBJ1-1
size: .

CDR3: CAWSDTLGQSHNQPQHF
DNA: TGTGCCTGGAGCGATACCCTGGGACAGAGTCACAATCAGCCCCAGCATTTT
D: TRBD1
V: TRBV30
J: TRBJ1-5
size: .

CDR3: CASSERIPPYEAFF
DNA: TGTGCCAGCAGTGAGCGGATTCCTCCCTATGAAGCTTTCTTT
D: .
V: TRBV6-1
J: TRBJ1-1
size: few

CDR3: CASSFGSGEKLFF
DNA: TGTGCCAGCAGCTTCGGGAGCGGCGAAAAACTGTTTTTT
D: .
V: TRBV11-1
J: TRBJ1-4
size: .

CDR3: CATSSLLQGTQETQYF
DNA: TGTGCCACCAGCAGTTTATTACAGGGGACCCAAGAGACCCAGTACTTC
D: TRBD1
V: TRBV15
J: TRBJ2-5
size: .

CDR3: CASSSSSFGSYEQYF
DNA: TGTGCCAGCAGTTCGAGCTCATTCGGCTCCTACGAGCAGTACTTC
D: .
V: TRBV7-9
J: TRBJ2-7
size: once

CDR3: CASSLRDREAFF
DNA: TGTGCCAGCAGTCTCCGGGACAGAGAAGCTTTCTTT
D: TRBD1
V: TRBV12-3/TRBV12-4
J: TRBJ1-1
size: .

CDR3: CASSLNVVRSNSPLHF
DNA: TGTGCCAGCAGCTTAAACGTAGTGCGGTCAAATTCACCCCTCCACTTT
D: .
V: TRBV11-2
J: TRBJ1-6
size: .

CDR3: CASSYGDNYNEQFF
DNA: TGTGCCAGCAGTTACGGGGACAACTACAATGAGCAGTTCTTC
D: .
V: TRBV6-5
J: TRBJ2-1
size: .

CDR3: CASSQLEKLFF
DNA: TGTGCCAGCAGCCAACTTGAAAAACTGTTTTTT
D: .
V: TRBV3-1/TRBV3-2
J: TRBJ1-4
size: .

CDR3: CASRGQNTEAFF
DNA: TGTGCCAGCAGGGGACAAAACACTGAAGCTTTCTTT
D: .
V: TRBV12-3/TRBV12-4
J: TRBJ1-1
size: .